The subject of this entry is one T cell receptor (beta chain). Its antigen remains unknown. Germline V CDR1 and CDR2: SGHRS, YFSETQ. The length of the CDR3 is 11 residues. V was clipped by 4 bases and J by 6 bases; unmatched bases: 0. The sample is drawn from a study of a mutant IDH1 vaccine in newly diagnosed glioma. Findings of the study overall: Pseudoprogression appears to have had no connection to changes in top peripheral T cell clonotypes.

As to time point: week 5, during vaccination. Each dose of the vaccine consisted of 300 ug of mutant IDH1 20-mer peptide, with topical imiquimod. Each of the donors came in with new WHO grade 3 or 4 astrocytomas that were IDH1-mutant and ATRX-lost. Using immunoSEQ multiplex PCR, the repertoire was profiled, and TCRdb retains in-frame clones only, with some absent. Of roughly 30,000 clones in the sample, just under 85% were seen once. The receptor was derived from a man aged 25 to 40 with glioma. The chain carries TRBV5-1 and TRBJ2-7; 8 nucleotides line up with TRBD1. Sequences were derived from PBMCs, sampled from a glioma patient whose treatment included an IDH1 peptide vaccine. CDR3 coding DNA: TGCGCCAGCAGCGACAGGGGCGAGCAGTACTTC. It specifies CASSDRGEQYF.